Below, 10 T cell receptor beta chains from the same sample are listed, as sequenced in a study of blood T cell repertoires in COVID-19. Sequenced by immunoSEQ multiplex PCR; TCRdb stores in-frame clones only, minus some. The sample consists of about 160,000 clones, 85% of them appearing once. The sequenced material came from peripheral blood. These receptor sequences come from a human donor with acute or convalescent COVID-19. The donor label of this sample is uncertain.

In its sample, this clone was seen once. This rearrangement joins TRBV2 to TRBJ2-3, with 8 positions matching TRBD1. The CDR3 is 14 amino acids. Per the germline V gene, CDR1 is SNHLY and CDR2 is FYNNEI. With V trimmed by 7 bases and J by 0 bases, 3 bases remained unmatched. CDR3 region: CASTPGGSTDTQYF. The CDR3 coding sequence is TGTGCCAGCACCCCAGGGGGCAGCACAGATACGCAGTATTTT.

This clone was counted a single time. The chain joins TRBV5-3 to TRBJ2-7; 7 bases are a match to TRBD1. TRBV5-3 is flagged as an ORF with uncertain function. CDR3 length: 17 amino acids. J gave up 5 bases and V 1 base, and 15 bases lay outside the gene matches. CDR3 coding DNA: TGTGCCAGAAGCTTGAATCTCATCCACAGGGGAGAGGACGAGCAGTACTTC. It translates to CARSLNLIHRGEDEQYF.

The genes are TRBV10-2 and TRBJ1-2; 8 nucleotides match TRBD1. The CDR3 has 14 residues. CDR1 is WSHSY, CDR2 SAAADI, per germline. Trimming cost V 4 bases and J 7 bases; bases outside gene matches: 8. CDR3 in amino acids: CASSALTGGSGYTF. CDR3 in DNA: TGCGCCAGCAGTGCCCTAACAGGGGGGTCTGGCTACACCTTC.

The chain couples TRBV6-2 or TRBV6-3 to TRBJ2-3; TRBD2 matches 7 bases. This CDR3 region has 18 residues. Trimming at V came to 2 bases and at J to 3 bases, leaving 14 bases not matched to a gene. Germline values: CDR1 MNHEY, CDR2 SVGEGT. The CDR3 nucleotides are TGTGCCAGCAGTTACGCTGCGGGAGCGGGTCCTGCTACAGATACGCAGTATTTT. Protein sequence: CASSYAAGAGPATDTQYF.

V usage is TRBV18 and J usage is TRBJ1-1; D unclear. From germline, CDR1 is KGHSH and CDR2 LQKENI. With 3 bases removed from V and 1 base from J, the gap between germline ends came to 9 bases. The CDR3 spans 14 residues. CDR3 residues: CASSPGQQNTEAFF. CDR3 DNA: TGTGCCAGCTCACCGGGCCAGCAGAACACTGAAGCTTTCTTT.

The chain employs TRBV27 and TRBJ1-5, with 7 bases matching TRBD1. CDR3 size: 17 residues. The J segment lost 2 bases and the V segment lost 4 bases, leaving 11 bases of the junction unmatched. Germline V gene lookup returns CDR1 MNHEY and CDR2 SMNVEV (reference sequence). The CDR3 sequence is CASSSSRTGLGNQPQHF. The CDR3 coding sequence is TGTGCCAGCAGTTCCTCCCGGACAGGTCTGGGCAATCAGCCCCAGCATTTT.

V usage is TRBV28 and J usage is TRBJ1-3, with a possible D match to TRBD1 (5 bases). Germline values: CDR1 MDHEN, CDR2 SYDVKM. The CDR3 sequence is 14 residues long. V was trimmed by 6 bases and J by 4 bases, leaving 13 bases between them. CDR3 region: CASSYPGGGNTIYF. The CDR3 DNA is TGTGCCAGCAGCTACCCGGGGGGAGGAAACACCATATATTTT.

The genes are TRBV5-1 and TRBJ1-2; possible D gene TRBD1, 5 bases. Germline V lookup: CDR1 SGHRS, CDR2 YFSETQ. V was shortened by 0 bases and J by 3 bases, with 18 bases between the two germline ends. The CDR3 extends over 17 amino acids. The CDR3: CASSLAPGGGMDYGYTF. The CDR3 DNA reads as TGCGCCAGCAGCTTGGCACCCGGGGGGGGAATGGACTATGGCTACACCTTC.

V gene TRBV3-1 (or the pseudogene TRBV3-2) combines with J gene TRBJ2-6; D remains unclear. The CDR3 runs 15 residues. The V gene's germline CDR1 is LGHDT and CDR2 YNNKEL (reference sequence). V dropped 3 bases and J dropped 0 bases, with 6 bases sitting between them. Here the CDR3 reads CASSQSGSGANVLTF. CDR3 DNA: TGTGCCAGCAGCCAGTCGGGCTCTGGGGCCAACGTCCTGACTTTC.

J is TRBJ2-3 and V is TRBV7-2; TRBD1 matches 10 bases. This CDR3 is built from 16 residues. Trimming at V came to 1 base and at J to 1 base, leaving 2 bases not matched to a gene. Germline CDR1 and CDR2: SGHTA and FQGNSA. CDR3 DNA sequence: TGTGCCAGCAGCTTAGTCGGGACAGGGGGCACAGATACGCAGTATTTT. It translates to CASSLVGTGGTDTQYF.